The 15 T cell receptor beta chains below all came from one sample that was sequenced in a study of blood T cell repertoires in COVID-19. Profiled with immunoSEQ multiplex PCR; TCRdb holds only in-frame clones, not every one. Counted here are 46,000 or so clones, approximately 89% occurring once; the ten biggest clones make up 7% to 9%. Sequenced input: peripheral blood. These receptors were taken from a man aged 50-59 years with acute or convalescent COVID-19.

V and J are TRBV11-3 and TRBJ2-7, with TRBD1 identical over 7 bases. The V segment lost 3 bases and the J segment 5 bases; nucleotides outside the gene matches: 4. This CDR3 is 13 amino acids long. Germline V gene sequence: CDR1 SGHNT, CDR2 YENEEA. CDR3 in amino acids: CASSLQGDDEQYF. In DNA form, the CDR3 reads TGTGCCAGCAGCTTGCAGGGGGACGACGAGCAGTACTTC. Full variable domain (remainder filled in from reference TRBV11-3 and TRBJ2-7): EAGVVQSPRYKIIEKKQPVAFWCNPISGHNTLYWYLQNLGQGPELLIRYENEEAVDDSQLPKDRFSAERLKGVDSTLKIQPAELGDSAVYLCASSLQGDDEQYFGPGTRLTVT.

V usage is TRBV25-1 and J usage is TRBJ2-7, with TRBD1 matching over 7 bases. Germline values: CDR1 MGHDK, CDR2 SYGVNS. V lost 3 bases and J lost 6; bases outside the gene matches: 11. The CDR3 spans 15 residues. The CDR3 DNA sequence: TGTGCCAGCAGTGAGACAGGGTCAACCCCCCTCGAGCAGTACTTC. Amino acids: CASSETGSTPLEQYF.

The table lists this clone with a count of one. The V and J genes are TRBV4-3 and TRBJ2-3, with TRBD2 as a possible D gene (7 bases). Trimming cost V 4 bases and J 4 bases, with 15 bases left between them. From germline, CDR1 is LGHNA and CDR2 YSLEER. This CDR3 has 15 amino acids. CDR3 sequence reads: CASSLVGGAADTQYF. CDR3 nucleotides: TGCGCCAGCAGCCTAGTAGGGGGGGCAGCAGATACGCAGTATTTT.

This chain links TRBV25-1 with TRBJ2-7; D perhaps matches TRBD2 (6 bases). The CDR3 runs to 11 residues. V lost 10 bases and J 2 bases, leaving 9 bases between the germline ends. Looked up from germline, CDR1 is MGHDK and CDR2 is SYGVNS. In nucleotides, the CDR3 is TGTGCCACCGTAGCGGCCTACGAGCAGTACTTC. Protein sequence: CATVAAYEQYF.

The rearrangement links TRBV6-6 to TRBJ1-4, with 9 bases matching TRBD1. Germline V gene sequence: CDR1 MNHNY, CDR2 SVGAGI (reference sequence). The CDR3 spans 15 residues. Trimming removed 2 bases from V and 6 bases from J; junction bases left unmatched: 4. The chain's CDR3 is CASSYAGTGYEKLFF. The CDR3, as DNA: TGTGCCAGCAGTTACGCCGGGACAGGGTATGAAAAACTGTTTTTT.

The chain has TRBV19 and TRBJ2-2; D is perhaps TRBD1 (5 bases). Germline V gives CDR1 LNHDA, CDR2 SQIVND (reference sequence). The CDR3 runs 18 residues. Trimming removed 0 bases at V and 5 bases at J, with 19 bases between. In nucleotides, the CDR3 is TGTGCCAGTAGTATAGATAGCAGGGCAATCCAGAGGACCGGGGAGCTGTTTTTT. Translating it yields CASSIDSRAIQRTGELFF.

This sequence joins TRBV25-1 and TRBJ1-6, with D perhaps matching TRBD1 (6 bases). Looked up from germline, CDR1 is MGHDK and CDR2 is SYGVNS. Trimming took 5 bases from V and 11 from J, leaving 13 bases between them. The CDR3 is made up of 13 amino acids. The CDR3 bases are TGTGCCAGCAGTCGCAGGGGCCTAGCACCCCTCCACTTT. Translating it yields CASSRRGLAPLHF.

The chain recombines TRBV5-1 with TRBJ2-6; a possible D gene is TRBD1 (6 bases). Trimming took 2 bases from V and 4 from J, leaving 10 bases between them. The germline V gene encodes CDR1 SGHRS and CDR2 YFSETQ. The CDR3 totals 15 residues. This CDR3 is CASSLTGTGANVLTF. As DNA, the CDR3 is TGCGCCAGCAGCTTAACAGGGACCGGGGCCAACGTCCTGACTTTC.

The rearrangement links TRBV19 to TRBJ2-1; 12 nucleotides agree with TRBD2. Germline V gene lookup returns CDR1 LNHDA and CDR2 SQIVND (reference sequence). Trimming at V came to 10 bases and at J to 12 bases, leaving 10 bases not matched to a gene. This CDR3 has 13 amino acids. The CDR3 region has the DNA TGTGCCACTAGACTAGCGGGAGAACTCGCGCAGTTCTTC. Its protein is CATRLAGELAQFF. The whole variable domain, filled in from reference TRBV19 and TRBJ2-1, reads DGGITQSPKYLFRKEGQNVTLSCEQNLNHDAMYWYRQDPGQGLRLIYYSQIVNDFQKGDIAEGYSVSREKKESFPLTVTSAQKNPTAFYLCATRLAGELAQFFGPGTRLTVL.

This rearrangement joins TRBV9 to TRBJ1-5, with a tentative D call TRBD1 (6 bases). The CDR3 runs 14 residues. Germline V lookup: CDR1 SGDLS, CDR2 YYNGEE. Trimming left V 5 bases short and J 0 bases short, with 9 bases between. CDR3 loop: CASSTGYSNQPQHF. CDR3 coding DNA: TGTGCCAGCAGTACAGGGTATAGCAATCAGCCCCAGCATTTT.

The chain employs TRBV5-1 and TRBJ1-2; 8 bases match TRBD1. CDR3 length: 16 amino acids. The germline CDR1 and CDR2 sequences are SGHRS and YFSETQ. The trim removed 4 bases at V and 4 bases at J, leaving 12 bases unmatched. In nucleotides, the CDR3 is TGCGCCAGCAGCCCAGGGCAGGGGGCGATTGGCTATGGCTACACCTTC. It yields the protein CASSPGQGAIGYGYTF.

This sequence joins TRBV6-2 or TRBV6-3 and TRBJ1-1; weak D call: TRBD1 (5 bases). Germline V lookup: CDR1 MNHEY, CDR2 SVGEGT. The CDR3 has 13 residues. The V and J ends lost 4 bases and 4 bases respectively, with 10 bases between them. As DNA, the CDR3 is TGTGCCAGCAGTTCAGGGTGGGGCACTGAAGCTTTCTTT. This translates into CASSSGWGTEAFF.

The chain recombines TRBV27 with TRBJ2-7; possible D gene TRBD1, 6 bases. Per the germline V gene, CDR1 is MNHEY and CDR2 is SMNVEV (reference sequence). V was pared by 5 bases and J by 3 bases, with 14 bases between. The CDR3 has 14 residues. The CDR3 here is CASSPDRYIYEQYF. The DNA of the CDR3 is TGTGCCAGCAGTCCGGACAGATACATCTACGAGCAGTACTTC.

There are a few counts of this clone. The chain links TRBV2 to TRBJ2-1; TRBD1 aligns across 9 bases. The ends lost 9 bases at V and 6 bases at J; junction bases unmatched: 6. CDR1 SNHLY and CDR2 FYNNEI come from the germline V gene. CDR3 size: 13 residues. The CDR3 reads CARGGTGSNEQFF. The CDR3 region has the DNA TGTGCCAGAGGGGGGACAGGGTCCAATGAGCAGTTCTTC. The full variable domain, completed using reference TRBV2 and TRBJ2-1, is EPEVTQTPSHQVTQMGQEVILRCVPISNHLYFYWYRQILGQKVEFLVSFYNNEISEKSEIFDDQFSVERPDGSNFTLKIRSTKLEDSAMYFCARGGTGSNEQFFGPGTRLTVL.

The J gene is TRBJ2-1, the V gene TRBV12-5; possibly TRBD2 for D (5 bases). In germline, CDR1 is LGHNT, CDR2 FRNRAP. The CDR3 has 17 amino acids. The ends were cut back, 0 bases at V and 3 bases at J, with 15 bases in the middle. The CDR3 spells CASGLVRGLKLYNEQFF. CDR3 DNA: TGTGCTAGTGGTTTGGTACGGGGTCTGAAACTCTACAATGAGCAGTTCTTC.